This T cell receptor beta chain was identified in a study of cytomegalovirus exposure and HLA in healthy donors. This clone has a handful of counts. Its antigen is not identified. The PCR employed 60 Vbeta primers together with 13 Jbeta primers. The assay was immunoSEQ multiplex PCR, and TCRdb's table has in-frame clones only and misses some. This sample has about 100,000 clones, with more than 75% found just once. Overall study findings and caveats: It has been reported that TCR beta sequences accurately predicted the HLA-A and HLA-B alleles of most subjects. Cytomegalovirus status was reportedly diagnosed by the classifier with high sensitivity and specificity.

In germline, CDR1 is MNHNY, CDR2 SVGAGI (reference sequence). The V end lost 0 bases, the J end lost 6 bases, and 12 bases lay between the germline ends. This CDR3 spans 15 amino acids. Source material: PBMCs. The chain employs TRBV6-6 and TRBJ2-4, with D possibly being TRBD1 (6 bases). The TCR sequence derives from an older woman in good health and CMV-seronegative. The CDR3 region is CASSYSNQGTNIQYF. CDR3 DNA: TGTGCCAGCAGTTACTCGAACCAGGGGACAAACATTCAGTACTTC.